This T cell receptor (beta chain) was captured in a study of blood T cell repertoires in COVID-19. Generated by immunoSEQ multiplex PCR, the TCRdb table keeps only in-frame clones and is missing some. The sample holds under 300,000 clones; about 88% are singletons and the top ten take approximately 6.8%. V lost 3 bases and J lost 1; bases outside the gene matches: 8. The CDR3 spans 15 residues. Germline CDR1 and CDR2: DFQATT and SNEGSKA (reference sequence). The sequence derives from a woman aged 70 to 79 with active or convalescent COVID-19. V and J are TRBV20-1 and TRBJ2-5; 7 positions agree with TRBD1. The sequenced sample consisted of peripheral blood. The CDR3 reads CSASPGQPTQETQYF. The CDR3 coding sequence is TGCAGTGCTAGTCCGGGACAGCCTACCCAAGAGACCCAGTACTTC.